The present TCR beta chain was sequenced within a study of T-cell memory formation after mild COVID-19. Findings of the study overall: Among CD4+ contracting clones, most were CM and EM, and CD8+ ones EMRA. Clones contracting across day 15 to 85 had a balanced CD4/CD8 profile; later expanding clones leaned CD4+.

cDNA libraries for TCR alpha and TCR beta, carrying sample barcodes and UMIs, came from 5'RACE with constant-segment primers. One entry per CDR3 protein, called by TCRdb with MiXCR from the 5' RACE reads. In the table there are 270,000 or so distinct CDR3 sequences, about a sixth of which are singletons. The sample holds many counts of this clonotype. The antigen is undetermined. The CDR3 sequence is 12 residues long. Germline V CDR1 and CDR2: LGHDT, YNNKEL (reference sequence). V shed 1 base and J shed 5 bases, with 4 bases lying between them. The receptor was isolated from a man younger than 35 who had mild COVID-19 (a few samples of this study predate the infection). Cell type and time point are not known. This chain uses TRBV3-1 with TRBJ2-3; D not certain. Material: PBMCs or a T cell subset sorted from them (not recorded which). DNA of the CDR3: TGTGCCAGCAGCCAAGTGGGAGATACGCAGTATTTT. This sequence encodes CASSQVGDTQYF.